The subject of this entry is one T cell receptor beta chain. Its binding antigen is unknown. Nothing much larger sits one base from this clone, and base qualities are not available. V and J are truncated by 4 bases and 0 bases respectively, leaving an intervening sequence of 9 bases. Inclusive of the bounding cysteine and phenylalanine, the CDR3 is 13 residues long. CDR3 DNA only is kept here, 39 bases in frame from base 1. CDR1 and CDR2 are read off the germline V gene as SQVTM and ANQGSEA. The data were obtained in a study of blood T cell repertoires in COVID-19 (dated by TCRdb to about 2020). Study-wide context: Samples from collaborators originated in the United States, Italy and Spain and spanned both the acute and convalescent phases of COVID-19. The samples were drawn from the first 160 participants of the ongoing ImmuneRACE study and from over 950 subjects provided by 6 global collaborators. Sample metadata almost always included a de-identified subject ID, COVID-19 status, age in years and sex. The material from the prospective study consisted of cDNA or gDNA derived from T cells, B-cell-depleted T cells, or PBMCs. Subjects who had been exposed to COVID-19, were actively infected with it, or had recovered from it provided the deeply sampled blood TCRbeta repertoires that made up the dataset. Where HLA class I and class II types were available, the types were taken from metadata supplied by the sample provider, not from assay-based typing. The repertoires were made available in a free public database intended to serve as a resource for research on the immune response to SARS-CoV-2.

TCRbeta CDR3 regions were amplified from genomic DNA by means of the immunoSEQ Assay, a bias-controlled multiplex PCR. The study's processing was this. Nucleated cell counts per sample were estimated from amplification of reference gene primers within the assay. Sequence reads were collapsed and filtered to measure the absolute abundance of every unique TCRbeta CDR3 rearrangement. For each sample, productive Simpson clonality was calculated as the square root of Simpson's diversity index over productive rearrangements. Here the immuneACCESS table is served through TCRdb, limited to in-frame sequences with V and J called. Missing clones are a known gap in these copies; in checked studies unresolved V genes cover under half, and the rest lacks a known reason. V and J calls and clone size are copied from that table; D and trimming were computed from the DNA. The sample table holds about 180,000 clones, of which 87% were seen once. 6% to 7.5% of the sample comes from the top ten.

Results and caveats for the whole study, not just this receptor: Clinical and demographic metadata were provided uncurated, with the amount varying by source and participant.

Participants in the prospective study were enrolled through a virtual design, were aged about 18 to 89 years, and lived in approximately 25 United States geographic areas. In the prospective study, cohorts were assigned on the basis of participant-reported clinical history obtained from a screening survey and a study questionnaire. ImmuneRACE Cohort 3 recovered participants were defined by two consecutive negative NP/OP PCR tests, healthcare professional clearance, or symptom resolution. Each participant in the prospective study had whole blood, serum and a nasopharyngeal or oropharyngeal swab collected by mobile phlebotomists. Participants in the prospective study had the option to provide additional blood draws and questionnaires over a roughly two-month period. Prospective study blood samples were shipped either frozen or at room temperature before DNA extraction.

The sequence is built from TRBV29-1 and TRBJ1-1; the D gene is perhaps TRBD1, on 5 matching bases. The sequence derives from a woman between 50 and 59 years old who had recovered from COVID-19. Specimen: PBMCs or T cells enriched from blood (not recorded which). The CDR3 protein: CSVAVTVNTEAFF. The DNA sequence is given as TGCAGCGTTGCCGTGACAGTGAACACTGAAGCTTTCTTT.